This T cell receptor beta chain appears in the sequencing data of a study of T-cell reconstitution after alpha-beta-depleted transplantation in children. This clonotype was counted a few times. A library of TCRbeta sequences, prepared with unique molecular identifiers, was generated. TCRdb re-called the PCR reads through MiXCR, storing one row per CDR3 protein. The sample records a few hundred thousand distinct CDR3 sequences, 10% to 15% being singletons. This CDR3 comprises 15 residues. Germline lookup yields CDR1 MDHEN and CDR2 SYDVKM. V was clipped by 8 bases and J by 5 bases, with 18 bases between them.

Source: PBMCs, mostly from graft donor cells, taken 360 days after TCRalphabeta/CD19-depleted stem cell transplant. V usage is TRBV28 and J usage is TRBJ2-2; D is perhaps TRBD1 (9 bases). This clonotype was sampled from a male patient between 10 and 17 years old who had a stem cell transplant for acute myeloid leukemia, so the T cells may come from the graft donor. This CDR3 is CASRGGTGKTGELFF. The CDR3 nucleotides are TGTGCCAGCCGGGGGGGGACAGGGAAGACCGGGGAGCTGTTTTTT.